Listed here are 15 T cell receptor beta chains from one sample, sequenced in a study of blood T cell repertoires in COVID-19. Repertoires were generated with immunoSEQ multiplex PCR, while TCRdb's copy carries only in-frame clones and drops some. Among roughly 150,000 clones listed, 82% were seen once. The sequenced sample was peripheral blood. The receptors originated from a woman over 75 with acute or convalescent COVID-19.

The chain employs TRBV10-3 and TRBJ2-5; TRBD1 is a possible D gene (6 bases). The germline V gene encodes CDR1 ENHRY and CDR2 SYGVKD. This CDR3 has 16 residues. V lost 4 bases, J lost 0 bases, and 15 bases lay in between. CDR3 coding DNA: TGTGCCATCAGTGGAAACCCCAGGGACAACCAAGAGACCCAGTACTTC. As protein: CAISGNPRDNQETQYF.

The chain joins TRBV4-2 to TRBJ1-2; D ambiguous. This CDR3 is built from 15 residues. Germline CDR1 is LGHNA and CDR2 is YNFKEQ. Trimming shortened V by 0 bases and J by 8 bases, and 16 bases separated the two germline ends. CDR3 DNA: TGTGCCAGCAGCCAAGATTATAGCGGTGGGTGGGGCTACACCTTC. This sequence encodes CASSQDYSGGWGYTF.

The chain combines TRBV30 with TRBJ2-5; 7 nucleotides align to TRBD2. With 0 bases clipped from V and 5 bases from J, the junction kept 6 bases outside the gene matches. CDR1 and CDR2 (germline): GTSNPN, SVGIG (reference sequence). The CDR3 length is 14 residues. The CDR3 bases are TGTGCCTGGAGTGTAGCGGGGTTTGGGGAGACCCAGTACTTC. Its protein product is CAWSVAGFGETQYF.

The rearrangement uses TRBV5-1 and TRBJ2-2; 10 nucleotides align to TRBD1. The CDR3 length is 14 residues. Germline V gives CDR1 SGHRS, CDR2 YFSETQ. The V and J ends lost 5 bases and 6 bases, in that order; junction bases with no gene match: 4. CDR3 in DNA: TGCGCCAGCAGTTGGGGACAGGGGTCCGGGGAGCTGTTTTTT. Protein: CASSWGQGSGELFF.

The chain has TRBV19 and TRBJ1-2, with TRBD1 matching over 7 bases. Germline V gene sequence: CDR1 LNHDA, CDR2 SQIVND (reference sequence). J gave up 5 bases and V 5 bases, and 14 bases lay outside the gene matches. The CDR3 contains 16 residues. CDR3 sequence (DNA): TGTGCCAGTAGTCAAGGACTTGACAGGGACACTTATGGCTACACCTTC. It specifies CASSQGLDRDTYGYTF.

The chain links TRBV18 to TRBJ1-1; D is ambiguous. V gave up 4 bases and J gave up 2 bases, with 11 bases separating them. Per germline, CDR1 KGHSH and CDR2 LQKENI. CDR3 length: 14 residues. The CDR3 region is CASSLGVGNTEAFF. In DNA form, the CDR3 reads TGTGCCAGCTCACTCGGGGTTGGAAACACTGAAGCTTTCTTT.

The gene calls are TRBV2 and TRBJ2-7; maybe TRBD2 (5 bases). The V end was cut by 8 bases, the J end by 3 bases, with 14 bases between. Germline V lookup: CDR1 SNHLY, CDR2 FYNNEI. This CDR3 is built from 13 residues. CDR3: CASRRGTLYEQYF. In DNA, the CDR3 is TGTGCCAGCCGCCGGGGAACGCTCTACGAGCAGTACTTC.

The chain recombines TRBV2 with TRBJ2-7, with TRBD2 matching over 7 bases. The V gene's germline CDR1 is SNHLY and CDR2 FYNNEI. The CDR3 is 16 amino acids. Unmatched junction bases numbered 9, after V lost 2 bases and J lost 2 bases. CDR3 in DNA: TGTGCCAGCAGTGAACTTGCGGGAGAGGTCGCCTACGAGCAGTACTTC. Its protein product is CASSELAGEVAYEQYF.

This chain connects TRBV28 to TRBJ2-5, with a tentative D call TRBD2 (6 bases). The CDR3 has 17 amino acids. CDR1 is MDHEN, CDR2 SYDVKM, per germline. Trimming stripped 2 bases from V and 2 bases from J, with 18 bases between. CDR3 sequence reads: CASSLRSFRRGQETQYF. DNA of the CDR3: TGTGCCAGCAGTTTAAGGTCTTTTCGGCGGGGTCAAGAGACCCAGTACTTC.

The V and J genes are TRBV25-1 and TRBJ1-1; the D is unclear. There are 11 residues in the CDR3. V was shortened by 8 bases and J by 1 base, with 5 bases between the two germline ends. Germline V gene sequence: CDR1 MGHDK, CDR2 SYGVNS. CDR3 coding DNA: TGTGCCAGCGTAAAGAACACTGAAGCTTTCTTT. This sequence encodes CASVKNTEAFF.

The V and J genes are TRBV5-6 and TRBJ2-7; 13 positions agree with TRBD2. Germline loops: CDR1 SGHDT, CDR2 YYEEEE. V shed 2 bases and J 0 bases; nucleotides not matched to a gene: 5. CDR3 length: 17 residues. CDR3 bases: TGTGCCAGCAGCTTTGGGACTAGCGGGATCAGCTCCTACGAGCAGTACTTC. Amino acids: CASSFGTSGISSYEQYF.

This rearrangement joins TRBV5-1 to TRBJ1-1; D is possibly TRBD1 (5 bases). Trimming shortened V by 0 bases and J by 1 base, and 13 bases separated the two germline ends. This CDR3 spans 16 amino acids. CDR1 and CDR2 (germline): SGHRS, YFSETQ. DNA for the CDR3: TGCGCCAGCAGCTTGGCCCCAGTCGGGGGGAACACTGAAGCTTTCTTT. This sequence encodes CASSLAPVGGNTEAFF. The variable domain in full, completed from reference TRBV5-1 and TRBJ1-1, reads KAGVTQTPRYLIKTRGQQVTLSCSPISGHRSVSWYQQTPGQGLQFLFEYFSETQRNKGNFPGRFSGRQFSNSRSEMNVSTLELGDSALYLCASSLAPVGGNTEAFFGQGTRLTVV.

With regard to this clone: At one end the junction does not follow the germline gene, possibly because of a read error. This chain joins TRBV5-1 and TRBJ2-1; perhaps TRBD2 as D (7 bases). The CDR3 spans 16 residues. Germline CDR1 reads SGHRS; CDR2 reads YFSETQ. This CDR3 is CASSLGGGTNYNEQFF. The CDR3 bases are TGCGCCAGCAGCTTGGGAGGGGGGACTAATTACAATGAACAGTTCTTC.

The chain employs TRBV29-1 and TRBJ2-7; 8 bases are a match to TRBD1. Germline CDR1 is SQVTM and CDR2 is ANQGSEA. This CDR3 has 13 amino acids. Trimming took 4 bases from V and 4 from J; bases not matched to a gene: 6. This CDR3 is CSVGGQGGYEQYF. CDR3 nucleotide sequence: TGCAGCGTTGGAGGACAGGGTGGATACGAGCAGTACTTC.

This rearrangement joins TRBV7-9 to TRBJ2-7; D not resolved. Germline V gives CDR1 SEHNR, CDR2 FQNEAQ (reference sequence). V lost 5 bases and J lost 5, with 13 bases in between. The CDR3 totals 13 residues. CDR3 region: CASSHTSVDEQYF. The CDR3 region has the DNA TGTGCCAGCAGCCACACCTCTGTGGACGAGCAGTACTTC.